This T cell receptor (beta chain) is from a study of blood T cell repertoires in COVID-19. Background on the study: COVID-19 samples, acute and convalescent, were from the United States, Italy and Spain. T cells, B-cell-depleted T cells, or PBMCs provided the cDNA or gDNA that served as material.

Assay: immunoSEQ multiplex PCR; the TCRdb copy retains only in-frame clones and omits some. The sample gives about 100,000 clones, roughly 92% of which show up once; approximately 5.1% is in the top ten. This clone has just one count. Germline V gives CDR1 SGHDT, CDR2 YYEEEE. The CDR3 loop spans 15 amino acids. V was clipped by 1 base and J by 0 bases, with 10 bases between them. This TCR derives from a man aged 70 or older with acute or convalescent COVID-19. The chain joins TRBV5-6 to TRBJ1-1; weak D call: TRBD1 (6 bases). Sequencing used peripheral blood. The CDR3 region is CASSLKRTVNTEAFF. DNA for the CDR3: TGTGCCAGCAGCTTGAAGAGGACAGTGAACACTGAAGCTTTCTTT.